This T cell receptor (beta chain) stems from a study of identical twins. Study-wide findings and caveats: Analyses based on zero insertions could be partly confounded by invariant MAIT and iNKT cells. Cross-sectional statistical analysis was relied on for the conclusions, without the same donors being followed.

One entry per CDR3 protein, called by TCRdb with MiXCR from the 5' RACE reads. The table has a few hundred thousand distinct CDR3 sequences, around 8.8% seen once. In its sample, this clonotype was seen a few times. What it binds is not known. Germline V lookup: CDR1 LNHNV, CDR2 YYDKDF (reference sequence). This CDR3 has 16 residues. Trimming shortened V by 1 base and J by 2 bases, and 11 bases separated the two germline ends. The sample also formed part of further work on yellow fever vaccine responses in identical twins.

Sequencing was done on a sample of CD8+ T cells sorted from blood. The sequence derives from a woman between 18 and 30 years old in good health. The chain joins TRBV15 to TRBJ2-2, with D uncertain. The CDR3 DNA reads TGTGCCACCAGCAGAGCTGAACAGAGCAACACCGGGGAGCTGTTTTTT. Translating gives CATSRAEQSNTGELFF.